This T cell receptor beta chain was captured in a study of T cell responses to AZD1222 COVID-19 vaccine. Regarding the study as a whole: It was only after the peak T cell response that any repertoires were sampled. Most donors were white British, females outnumbered males, and clonal diversity was possibly underestimated. Among vaccine-associated CD4 TCRs, coverage spanned spike, with dominance at 160-218 and 743-854.

Worth noting for this clone: Its matching antigen is unknown.

Second-dose groups at about 4 or about 12 weeks were pooled. The repertoire was sequenced with immunoSEQ multiplex PCR; TCRdb's copy has only in-frame clones and lacks some. The sample shows about 160,000 clones, 94% of them seen only once. Germline-derived CDR1 and CDR2 are MDHEN and SYDVKM. Losses at the gene ends were 2 bases for V and 1 base for J; bases not matched to a gene: 11. The CDR3 loop spans 18 amino acids. The origin of this receptor is an adult who received the AZD1222 COVID-19 vaccine. This material consisted of peripheral blood, taken 28 days after the second AZD1222 dose. The chain has TRBV28 and TRBJ1-1, with 9 bases that match TRBD1. This CDR3 is CASSLGEGTGRRNTEAFF. The CDR3 DNA reads as TGTGCCAGCAGTTTAGGTGAGGGGACAGGGAGGAGGAACACTGAAGCTTTCTTT.